This record covers a single T cell receptor beta chain. One end of the junction varies from germline; a read error may be responsible. TCR beta cDNA was reverse-transcribed from about 500 ng of total RNA. The reaction used a constant-region primer and ProtoScript II reverse transcriptase. The TCR beta library was amplified through three nested multiplex PCR rounds in a modified ARM-PCR procedure. Researchers ran the first two PCR rounds for 9 to 10 cycles each with TRBV1-TRBV30 forward primers and a C-beta reverse primer. TCRdb processed the multiplex PCR reads anew with MiXCR; each CDR3 protein has one entry. The sample shows 300,000 to 400,000 distinct CDR3 sequences, almost 65% of them seen only once. The researchers obtained blood RNA from unsorted whole blood and also extracted germline DNA. There were only treatment-naive patients, all with chronic HBV infection. Before the operation took place, around 4 milliliters of peripheral blood were collected.

This sample was included in a study of tumor-infiltrating lymphocytes in primary liver carcinoma. The wider study: Each of the samples returned roughly 3.5 to 8 million productive TCRbeta reads (a yield similar across tissue types).

The V gene's germline CDR1 is MNHEY and CDR2 SVGAGI. The CDR3 is made up of 16 amino acids. J is TRBJ1-5 and V is TRBV6-5; TRBD1 is a possible D gene (5 bases). The source is a man aged 40-49 years with primary liver carcinoma and hepatitis B virus infection. The sequencing sample was made of peripheral blood. The CDR3 reads CVSSYLSAGRNQPQHF. CDR3 nucleotide sequence: TGTGTCAGCAGTTACTTATCGGCAGGGCGGAATCAGCCCCAGCATTTT.